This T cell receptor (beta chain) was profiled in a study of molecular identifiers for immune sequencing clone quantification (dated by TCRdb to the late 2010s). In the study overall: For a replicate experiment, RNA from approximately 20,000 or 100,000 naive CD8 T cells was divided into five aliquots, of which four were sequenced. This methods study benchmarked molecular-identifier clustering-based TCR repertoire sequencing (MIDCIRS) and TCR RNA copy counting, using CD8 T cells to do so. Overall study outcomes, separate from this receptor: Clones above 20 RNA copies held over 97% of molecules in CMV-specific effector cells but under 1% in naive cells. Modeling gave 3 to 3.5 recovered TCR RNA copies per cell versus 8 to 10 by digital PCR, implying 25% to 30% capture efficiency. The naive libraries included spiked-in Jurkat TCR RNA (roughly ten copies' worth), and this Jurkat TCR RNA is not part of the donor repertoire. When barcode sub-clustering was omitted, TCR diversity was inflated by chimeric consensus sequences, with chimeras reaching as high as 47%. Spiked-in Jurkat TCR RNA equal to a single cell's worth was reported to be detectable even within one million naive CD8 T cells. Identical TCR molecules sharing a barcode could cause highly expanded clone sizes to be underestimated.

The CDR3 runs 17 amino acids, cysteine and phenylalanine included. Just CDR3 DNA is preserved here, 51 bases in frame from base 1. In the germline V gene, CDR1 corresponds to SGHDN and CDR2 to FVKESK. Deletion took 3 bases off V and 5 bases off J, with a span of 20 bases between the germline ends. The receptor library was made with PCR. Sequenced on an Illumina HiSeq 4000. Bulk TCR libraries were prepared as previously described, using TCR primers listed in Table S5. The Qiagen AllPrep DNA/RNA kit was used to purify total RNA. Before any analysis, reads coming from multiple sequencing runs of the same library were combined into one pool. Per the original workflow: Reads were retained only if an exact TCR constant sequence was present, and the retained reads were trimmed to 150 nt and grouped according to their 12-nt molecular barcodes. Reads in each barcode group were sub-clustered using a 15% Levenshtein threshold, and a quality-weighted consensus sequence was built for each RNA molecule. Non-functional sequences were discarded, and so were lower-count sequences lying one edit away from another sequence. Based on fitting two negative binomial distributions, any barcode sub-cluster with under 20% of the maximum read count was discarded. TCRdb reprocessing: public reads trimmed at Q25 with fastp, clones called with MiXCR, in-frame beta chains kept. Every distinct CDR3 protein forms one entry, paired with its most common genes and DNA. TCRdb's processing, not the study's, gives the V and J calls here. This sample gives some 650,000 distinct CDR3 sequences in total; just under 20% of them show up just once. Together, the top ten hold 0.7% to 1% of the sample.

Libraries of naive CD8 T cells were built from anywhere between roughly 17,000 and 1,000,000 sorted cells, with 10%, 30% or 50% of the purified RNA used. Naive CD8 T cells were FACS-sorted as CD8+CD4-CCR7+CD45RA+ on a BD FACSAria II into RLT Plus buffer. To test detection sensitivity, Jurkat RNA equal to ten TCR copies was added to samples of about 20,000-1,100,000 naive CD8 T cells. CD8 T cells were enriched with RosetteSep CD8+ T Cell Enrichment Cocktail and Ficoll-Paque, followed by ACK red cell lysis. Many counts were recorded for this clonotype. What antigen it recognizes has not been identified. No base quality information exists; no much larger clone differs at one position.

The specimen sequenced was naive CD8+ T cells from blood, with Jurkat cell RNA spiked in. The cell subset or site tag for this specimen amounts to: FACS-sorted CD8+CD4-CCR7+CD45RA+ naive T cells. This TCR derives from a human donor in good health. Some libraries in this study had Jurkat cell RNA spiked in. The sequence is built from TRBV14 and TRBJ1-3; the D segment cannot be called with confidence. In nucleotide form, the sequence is TGTGCCAGCAGCCATACTCTCCATCAAGACGTACGAAACACCATATATTTT. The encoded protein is CASSHTLHQDVRNTIYF.